This T cell receptor beta chain was retrieved from a study of T cell responses to AZD1222 COVID-19 vaccine. Study-wide findings and caveats: Spike-specific TCR breadth and depth grew following two AZD1222 doses. At 160-218 and 743-854, vaccine-associated CD4 TCRs were dominant, and they spanned spike.

The repertoire was sequenced with immunoSEQ multiplex PCR; TCRdb's copy has only in-frame clones and lacks some. The sample holds about 110,000 clones, more than 70% seen once. This CDR3 contains 12 residues. Trimming removed 5 bases at V and 3 bases at J, with 9 bases between. Germline V gene lookup returns CDR1 SGHNT and CDR2 YYREEE (reference sequence). Comment on this clone: Its antigen is not known.

The sequence was obtained from an adult in good health. This sample comprised peripheral blood, obtained on day 0 of AZD1222 vaccination. The chain has TRBV5-4 and TRBJ2-7; a possible D gene is TRBD1 (5 bases). For the CDR3, the DNA is TGTGCCAGCAGTTCTGACAGCTACGAGCAGTACTTC. Translated, it gives CASSSDSYEQYF.